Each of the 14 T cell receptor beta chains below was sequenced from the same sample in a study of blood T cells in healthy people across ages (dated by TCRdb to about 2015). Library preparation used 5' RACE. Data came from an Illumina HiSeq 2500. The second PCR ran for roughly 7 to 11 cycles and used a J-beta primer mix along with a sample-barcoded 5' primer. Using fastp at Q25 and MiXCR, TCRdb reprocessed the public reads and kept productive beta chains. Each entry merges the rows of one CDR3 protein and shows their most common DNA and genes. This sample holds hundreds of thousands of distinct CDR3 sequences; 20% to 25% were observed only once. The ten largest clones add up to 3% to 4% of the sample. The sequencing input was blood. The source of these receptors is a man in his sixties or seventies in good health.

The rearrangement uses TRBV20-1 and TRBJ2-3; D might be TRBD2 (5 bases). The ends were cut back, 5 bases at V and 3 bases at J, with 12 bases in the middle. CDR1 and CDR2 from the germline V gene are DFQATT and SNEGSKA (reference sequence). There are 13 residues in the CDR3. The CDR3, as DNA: TGCAGTGCTGCCGGGGAGTGGACAGATACGCAGTATTTT. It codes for CSAAGEWTDTQYF.

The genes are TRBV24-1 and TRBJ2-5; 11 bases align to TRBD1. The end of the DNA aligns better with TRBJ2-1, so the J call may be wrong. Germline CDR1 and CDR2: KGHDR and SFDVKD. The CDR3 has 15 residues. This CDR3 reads CATSGGTGGTNEQFF. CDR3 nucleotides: TGTGCCACCAGTGGCGGGACAGGGGGTACTAATGAGCAGTTCTTC.

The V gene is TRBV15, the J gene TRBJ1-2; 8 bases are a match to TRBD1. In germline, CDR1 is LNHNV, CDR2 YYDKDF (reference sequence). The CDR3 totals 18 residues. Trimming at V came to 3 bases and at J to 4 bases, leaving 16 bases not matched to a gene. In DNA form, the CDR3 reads TGTGCCACCAGCAGCCAGCTGGGGACAGGACCTAAATCCTATGGCTACACCTTC. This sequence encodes CATSSQLGTGPKSYGYTF.

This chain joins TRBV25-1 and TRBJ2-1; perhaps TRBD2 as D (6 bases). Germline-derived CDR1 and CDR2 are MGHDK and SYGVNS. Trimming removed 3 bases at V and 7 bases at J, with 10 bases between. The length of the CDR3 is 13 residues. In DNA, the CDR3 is TGTGCCAGCAGTGAGGCGGGGATGAATGAGCAGTTCTTC. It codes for CASSEAGMNEQFF.

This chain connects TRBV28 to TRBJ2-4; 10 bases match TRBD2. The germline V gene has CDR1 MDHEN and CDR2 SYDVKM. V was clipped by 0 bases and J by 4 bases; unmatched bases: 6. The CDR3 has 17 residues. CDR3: CASSLWVTSGRKNIQYF. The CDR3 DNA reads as TGTGCCAGCAGTTTATGGGTGACTAGCGGGCGAAAAAACATTCAGTACTTC.

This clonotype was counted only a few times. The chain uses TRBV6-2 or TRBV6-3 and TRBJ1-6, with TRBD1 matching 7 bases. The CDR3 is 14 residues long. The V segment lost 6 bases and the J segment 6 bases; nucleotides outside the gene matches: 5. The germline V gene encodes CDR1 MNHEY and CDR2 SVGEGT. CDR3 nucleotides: TGTGCCAGCAGCCTAGGACAGGTTAATTCACCCCTCCACTTT. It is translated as CASSLGQVNSPLHF.

The CDR3 loop is CASSLEPYYEQYF. CDR3 sequence (DNA): TGCGCCAGCAGCTTGGAGCCCTACTACGAGCAGTACTTC. J is TRBJ2-7 and V is TRBV5-1; the D is unclear. Germline CDR1 is SGHRS and CDR2 is YFSETQ. Trimming took 0 bases from V and 3 from J, leaving 7 bases between them. This CDR3 is built from 13 residues.

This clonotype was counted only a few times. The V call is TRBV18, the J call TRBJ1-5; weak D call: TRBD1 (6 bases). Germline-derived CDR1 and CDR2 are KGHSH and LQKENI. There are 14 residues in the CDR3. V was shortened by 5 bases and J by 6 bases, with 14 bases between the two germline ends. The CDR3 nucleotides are TGTGCCAGCTCAAGCCAGGGGAAGAGTCAGCCCCAGCATTTT. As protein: CASSSQGKSQPQHF.

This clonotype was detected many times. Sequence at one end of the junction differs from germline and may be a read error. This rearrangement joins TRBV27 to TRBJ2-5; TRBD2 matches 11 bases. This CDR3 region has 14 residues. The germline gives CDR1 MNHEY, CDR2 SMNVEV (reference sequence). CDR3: CASRGTSGQETQYF. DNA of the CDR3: TGCGCCAGCAGAGGGACTAGCGGCCAAGAGACCCAGTACTTC.

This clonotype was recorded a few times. The CDR3 nucleotides read TGCGCCAGCAGCCAAGGGGGGGGGATTAATGAAAAACTGTTTTTT. Amino acid sequence: CASSQGGGINEKLFF. The J gene is TRBJ1-4, the V gene TRBV4-3; D is possibly TRBD1 (5 bases). Trimming took 1 base from V and 4 from J, leaving 10 bases between them. Per the germline V gene, CDR1 is LGHNA and CDR2 is YSLEER. The CDR3 has 15 amino acids.

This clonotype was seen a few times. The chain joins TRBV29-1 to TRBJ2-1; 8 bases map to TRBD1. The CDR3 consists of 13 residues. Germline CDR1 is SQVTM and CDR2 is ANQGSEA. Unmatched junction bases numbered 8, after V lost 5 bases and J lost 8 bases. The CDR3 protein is CSVSGGQVDEQFF. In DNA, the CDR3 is TGCAGCGTTTCAGGGGGCCAAGTCGATGAGCAGTTCTTC.

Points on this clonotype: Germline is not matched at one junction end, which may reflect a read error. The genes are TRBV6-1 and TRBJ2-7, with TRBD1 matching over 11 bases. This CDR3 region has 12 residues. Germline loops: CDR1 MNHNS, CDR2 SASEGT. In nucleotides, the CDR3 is TGTGCCACCAGGACAGGGGGCGACGAGCGGTACTTC. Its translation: CATRTGGDERYF.

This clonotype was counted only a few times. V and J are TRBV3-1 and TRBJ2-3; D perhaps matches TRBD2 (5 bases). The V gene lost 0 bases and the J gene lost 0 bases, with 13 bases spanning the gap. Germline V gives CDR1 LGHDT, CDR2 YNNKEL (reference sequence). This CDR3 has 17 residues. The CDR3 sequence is CASSQDYRGPSTDTQYF. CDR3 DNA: TGTGCCAGCAGCCAAGATTACCGCGGGCCCAGCACAGATACGCAGTATTTT.

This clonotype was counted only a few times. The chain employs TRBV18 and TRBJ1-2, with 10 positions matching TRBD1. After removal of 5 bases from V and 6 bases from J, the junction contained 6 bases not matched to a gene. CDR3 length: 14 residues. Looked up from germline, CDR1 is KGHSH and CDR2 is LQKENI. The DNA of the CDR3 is TGTGCCAGCTCAACCCGGGACAGGGGAAATGGCTACACCTTC. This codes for CASSTRDRGNGYTF.